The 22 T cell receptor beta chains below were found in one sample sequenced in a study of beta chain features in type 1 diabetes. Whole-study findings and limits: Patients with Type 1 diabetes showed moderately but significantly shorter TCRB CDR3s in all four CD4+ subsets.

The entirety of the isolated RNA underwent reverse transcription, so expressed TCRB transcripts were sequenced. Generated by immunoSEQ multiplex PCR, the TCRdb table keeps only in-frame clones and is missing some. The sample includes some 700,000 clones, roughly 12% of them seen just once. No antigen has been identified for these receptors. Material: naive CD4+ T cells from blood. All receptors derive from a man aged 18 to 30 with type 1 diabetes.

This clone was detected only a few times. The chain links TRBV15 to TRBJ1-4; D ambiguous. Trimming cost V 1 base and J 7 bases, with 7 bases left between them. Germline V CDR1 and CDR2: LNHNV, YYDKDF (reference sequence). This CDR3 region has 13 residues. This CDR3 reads CATSRGRGEKLFF. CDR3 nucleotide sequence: TGTGCCACCAGCAGAGGGAGAGGTGAAAAACTGTTTTTT.

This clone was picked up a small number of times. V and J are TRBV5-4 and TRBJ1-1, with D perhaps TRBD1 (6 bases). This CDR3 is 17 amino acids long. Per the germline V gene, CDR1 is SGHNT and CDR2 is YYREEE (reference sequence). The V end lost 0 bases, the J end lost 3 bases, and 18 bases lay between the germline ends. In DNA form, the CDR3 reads TGTGCCAGCAGCTTGGAAGGGTGGGGAAGGGGGTACACTGAAGCTTTCTTT. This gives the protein CASSLEGWGRGYTEAFF.

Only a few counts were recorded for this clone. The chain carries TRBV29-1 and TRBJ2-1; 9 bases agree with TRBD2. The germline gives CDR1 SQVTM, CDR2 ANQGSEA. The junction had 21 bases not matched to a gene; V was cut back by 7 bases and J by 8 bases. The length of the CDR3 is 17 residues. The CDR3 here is CSALAGTALLGMDEQFF. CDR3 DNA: TGCAGCGCCCTAGCGGGGACAGCCCTGCTCGGTATGGATGAGCAGTTCTTC.

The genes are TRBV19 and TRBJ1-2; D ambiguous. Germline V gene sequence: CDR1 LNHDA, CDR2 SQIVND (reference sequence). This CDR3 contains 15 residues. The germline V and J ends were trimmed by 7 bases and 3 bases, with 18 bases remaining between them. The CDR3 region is CASIRGVGKDYGYTF. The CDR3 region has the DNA TGTGCCAGTATCCGAGGAGTAGGGAAAGACTATGGCTACACCTTC.

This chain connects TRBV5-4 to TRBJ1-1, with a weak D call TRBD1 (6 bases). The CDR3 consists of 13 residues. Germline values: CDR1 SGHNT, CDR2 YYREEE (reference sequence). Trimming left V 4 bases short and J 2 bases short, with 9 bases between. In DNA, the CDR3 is TGTGCCAGCAGCATCGGGACAAACACTGAAGCTTTCTTT. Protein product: CASSIGTNTEAFF.

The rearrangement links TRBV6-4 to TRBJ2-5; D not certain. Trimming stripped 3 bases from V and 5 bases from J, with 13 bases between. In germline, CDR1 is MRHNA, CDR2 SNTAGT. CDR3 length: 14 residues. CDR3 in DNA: TGTGCCAGCAGTGAAGGCCCTGGTTCCGAGACCCAGTACTTC. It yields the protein CASSEGPGSETQYF.

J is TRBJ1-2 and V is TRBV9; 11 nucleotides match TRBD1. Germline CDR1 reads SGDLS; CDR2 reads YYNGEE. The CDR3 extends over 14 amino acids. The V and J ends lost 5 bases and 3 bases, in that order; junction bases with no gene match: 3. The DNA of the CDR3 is TGTGCCAGCAGTCCGGACAGGGGGCACTATGGCTACACCTTC. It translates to CASSPDRGHYGYTF.

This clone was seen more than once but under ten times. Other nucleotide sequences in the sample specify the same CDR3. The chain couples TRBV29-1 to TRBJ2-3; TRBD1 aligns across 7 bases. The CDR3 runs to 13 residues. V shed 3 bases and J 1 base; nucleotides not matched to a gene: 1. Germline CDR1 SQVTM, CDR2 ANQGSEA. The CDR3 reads CSVEGTGTDTQYF. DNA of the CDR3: TGCAGCGTTGAGGGGACAGGCACAGATACGCAGTATTTT.

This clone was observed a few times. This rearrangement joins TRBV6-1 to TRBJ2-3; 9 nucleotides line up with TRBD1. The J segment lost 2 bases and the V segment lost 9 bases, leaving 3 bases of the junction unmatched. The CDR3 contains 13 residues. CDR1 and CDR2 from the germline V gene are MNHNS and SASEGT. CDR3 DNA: TGTGCCAGTGGACAGGGGCCCACAGATACGCAGTATTTT. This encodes CASGQGPTDTQYF.

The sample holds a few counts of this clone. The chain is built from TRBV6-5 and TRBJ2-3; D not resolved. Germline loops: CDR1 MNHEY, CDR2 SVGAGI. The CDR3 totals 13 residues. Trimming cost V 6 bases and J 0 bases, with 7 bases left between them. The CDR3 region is CASRRTSTDTQYF. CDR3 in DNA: TGTGCCAGCAGGCGAACGAGCACAGATACGCAGTATTTT.

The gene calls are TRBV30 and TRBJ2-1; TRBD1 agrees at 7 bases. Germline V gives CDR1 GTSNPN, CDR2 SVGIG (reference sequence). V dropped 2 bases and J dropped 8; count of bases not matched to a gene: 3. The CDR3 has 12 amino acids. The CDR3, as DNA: TGTGCCTGGAGTCTAGGGGGCGATGAGCAGTTCTTC. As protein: CAWSLGGDEQFF.

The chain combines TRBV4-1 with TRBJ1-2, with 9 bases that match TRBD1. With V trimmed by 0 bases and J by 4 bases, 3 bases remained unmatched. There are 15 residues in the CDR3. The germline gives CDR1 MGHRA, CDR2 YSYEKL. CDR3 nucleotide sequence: TGCGCCAGCAGCCAAGAACAGGGGGCTGGCTATGGCTACACCTTC. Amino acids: CASSQEQGAGYGYTF.

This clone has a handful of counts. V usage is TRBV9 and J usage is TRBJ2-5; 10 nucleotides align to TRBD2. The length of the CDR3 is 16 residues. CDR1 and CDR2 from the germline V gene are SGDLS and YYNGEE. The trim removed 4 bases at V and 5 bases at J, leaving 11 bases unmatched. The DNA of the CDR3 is TGTGCCAGCAGCCCCCGTGGGCTAGCGGGGGTGGAGACCCAGTACTTC. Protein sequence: CASSPRGLAGVETQYF.

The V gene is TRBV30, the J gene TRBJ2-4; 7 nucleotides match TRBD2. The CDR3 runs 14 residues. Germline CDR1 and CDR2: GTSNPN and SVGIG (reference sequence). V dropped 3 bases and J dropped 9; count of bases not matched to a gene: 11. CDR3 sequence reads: CAWRAAGENGIQYF. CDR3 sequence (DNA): TGTGCCTGGAGGGCCGCGGGGGAGAACGGCATTCAGTACTTC.

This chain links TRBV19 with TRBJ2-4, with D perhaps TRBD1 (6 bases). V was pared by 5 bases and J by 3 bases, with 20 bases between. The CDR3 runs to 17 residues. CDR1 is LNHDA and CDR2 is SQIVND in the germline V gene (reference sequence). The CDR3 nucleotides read TGTGCCAGTAGTCCCCGGGCGCCCAGAGGGGGCAAAAACATTCAGTACTTC. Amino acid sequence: CASSPRAPRGGKNIQYF.

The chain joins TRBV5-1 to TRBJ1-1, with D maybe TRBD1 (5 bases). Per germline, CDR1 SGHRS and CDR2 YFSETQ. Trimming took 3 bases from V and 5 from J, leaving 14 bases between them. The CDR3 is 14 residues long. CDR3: CASSSVTETTEAFF. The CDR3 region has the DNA TGCGCCAGCAGCTCGGTGACAGAAACGACTGAAGCTTTCTTT.

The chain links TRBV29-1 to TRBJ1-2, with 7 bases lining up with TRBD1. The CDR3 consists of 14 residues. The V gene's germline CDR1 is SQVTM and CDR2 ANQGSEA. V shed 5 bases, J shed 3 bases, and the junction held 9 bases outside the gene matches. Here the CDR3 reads CSVNRQGIDYGYTF. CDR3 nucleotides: TGCAGCGTTAACAGACAGGGCATTGACTATGGCTACACCTTC. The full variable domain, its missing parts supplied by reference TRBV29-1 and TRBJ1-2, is SAVISQKPSRDICQRGTSLTIQCQVDSQVTMMFWYRQQPGQSLTLIATANQGSEATYESGFVIDKFPISRPNLTFSTLTVSNMSPEDSSIYLCSVNRQGIDYGYTFGSGTRLTVV.

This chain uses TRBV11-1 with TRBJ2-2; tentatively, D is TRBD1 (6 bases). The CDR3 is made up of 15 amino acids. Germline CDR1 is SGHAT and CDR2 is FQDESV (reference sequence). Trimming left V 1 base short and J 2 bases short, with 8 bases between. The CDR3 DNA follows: TGTGCCAGCAGCTTAGGGACAGTCAACACCGGGGAGCTGTTTTTT. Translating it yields CASSLGTVNTGELFF.

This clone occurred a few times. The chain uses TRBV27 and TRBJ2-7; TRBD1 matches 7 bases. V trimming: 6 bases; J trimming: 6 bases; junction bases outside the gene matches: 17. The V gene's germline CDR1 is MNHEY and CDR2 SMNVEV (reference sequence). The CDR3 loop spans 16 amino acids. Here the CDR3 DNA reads TGTGCCAGCAGACCCCGCGGCACAGGGGATAGGGCCGAGCAGTACTTC. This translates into CASRPRGTGDRAEQYF.

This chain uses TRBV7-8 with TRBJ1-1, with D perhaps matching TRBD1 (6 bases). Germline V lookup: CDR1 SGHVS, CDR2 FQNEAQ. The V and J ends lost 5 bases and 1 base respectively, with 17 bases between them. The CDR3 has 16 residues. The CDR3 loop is CASSPFVTGRNTEAFF. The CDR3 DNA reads TGTGCCAGCAGCCCTTTTGTTACAGGGAGGAACACTGAAGCTTTCTTT.

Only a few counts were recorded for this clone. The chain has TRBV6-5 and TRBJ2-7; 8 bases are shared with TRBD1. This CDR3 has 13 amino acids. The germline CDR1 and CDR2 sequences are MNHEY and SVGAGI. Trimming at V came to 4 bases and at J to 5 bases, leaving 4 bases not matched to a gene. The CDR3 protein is CASSFDRGHEQYF. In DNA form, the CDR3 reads TGTGCCAGCAGTTTTGACAGGGGTCACGAGCAGTACTTC.

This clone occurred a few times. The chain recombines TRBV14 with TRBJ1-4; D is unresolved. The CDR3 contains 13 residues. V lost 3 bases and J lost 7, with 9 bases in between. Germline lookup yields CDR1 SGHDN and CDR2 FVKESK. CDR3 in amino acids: CASSQLGGEKLFF. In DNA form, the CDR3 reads TGTGCCAGCAGCCAGCTGGGTGGTGAAAAACTGTTTTTT.